This T cell receptor beta chain was recorded in a study of PD-1 blockade in classical Hodgkin lymphoma. The CDR3 consists of 13 residues. Germline assignment: CDR1 SSHAT and CDR2 FNYEAQ (reference sequence). Time point given: cycle 4 day 1 (C4D1), after less than 7 weeks of nivolumab. With no exception, relapse followed autologous stem cell transplantation in all patients, and brentuximab vedotin exposure varied. Magnetic negative selection purified CD4+ T cells from thawed PBMCs. This clone was seen a few times. One end of the junction does not line up with germline, which may come from a read error. The table came from immunoSEQ multiplex PCR; TCRdb's copy has only in-frame clones and leaves some out. The sample has 20,000 to 25,000 clones, approximately 70% seen once.

The chain carries TRBV7-7 and TRBJ2-1, with D hard to call. Sequences were derived from CD4+ T cells from blood, sampled before the fourth cycle of nivolumab. The TCR was taken from a human donor with classical Hodgkin lymphoma. The CDR3 DNA follows: TGTGCTAGCAGCTTAGGACGGACGAATGAGCAGTTCTTC. This encodes CASSLGRTNEQFF.